Presented here are 7 T cell receptor beta chains from one specimen sequenced in a study of shared clonotypes between healthy human individuals. Using immunoSEQ multiplex PCR, the repertoire was profiled, and TCRdb retains in-frame clones only, with some absent. The repertoire holds approximately 720,000 clones, with around 72% as singletons. Sequences were obtained from memory CD4+ T cells sorted from blood. As to subset: CD45RA-negative fraction. The receptors originated from a woman aged 30 to 39 in good health.

This chain links TRBV27 with TRBJ2-2; 11 bases map to TRBD2. The germline V gene has CDR1 MNHEY and CDR2 SMNVEV (reference sequence). CDR3 length: 15 amino acids. V lost 3 bases and J lost 6; bases outside the gene matches: 3. As DNA, the CDR3 is TGTGCCAGCAGTTTTAGCGGGAGGGCCCCCGGGGAGCTGTTTTTT. This encodes CASSFSGRAPGELFF.

The V call is TRBV5-6, the J call TRBJ2-3; 13 bases line up with TRBD2. This CDR3 has 16 amino acids. The ends lost 1 base at V and 4 bases at J; junction bases unmatched: 3. Germline assignment: CDR1 SGHDT and CDR2 YYEEEE. CDR3 in amino acids: CASSLRTSGRSDTQYF. The CDR3 nucleotides read TGTGCCAGCAGCTTGAGGACTAGCGGGAGATCAGATACGCAGTATTTT.

The CDR3 loop is CASTQGALNQPQHF. CDR3 DNA sequence: TGTGCCAGCACTCAGGGGGCGCTGAATCAGCCCCAGCATTTT. This chain joins TRBV2 and TRBJ1-5, with 8 bases matching TRBD1. The CDR3 loop spans 14 amino acids. Germline lookup yields CDR1 SNHLY and CDR2 FYNNEI. Unmatched junction bases numbered 6, after V lost 7 bases and J lost 4 bases.

The chain employs TRBV10-2 and TRBJ1-2; D is uncertain. The CDR3 sequence is 14 residues long. Trimming left V 6 bases short and J 10 bases short, with 21 bases between. Germline V CDR1 and CDR2: WSHSY, SAAADI. The CDR3 reads CASSVGGPEKVYTF. DNA for the CDR3: TGCGCCAGCAGCGTTGGCGGCCCGGAGAAAGTCTACACCTTC.

In its sample, this clone was seen many times. V is TRBV19 and J is TRBJ1-5, with 7 nucleotides matching TRBD1. Germline loops: CDR1 LNHDA, CDR2 SQIVND (reference sequence). V shed 4 bases, J shed 0 bases, and the junction held 3 bases outside the gene matches. This CDR3 spans 15 amino acids. The CDR3 DNA is TGTGCCAGTAGTAAGGGGACAGTTAGCAATCAGCCCCAGCATTTT. This sequence encodes CASSKGTVSNQPQHF.

The genes are TRBV18 and TRBJ1-1, with D perhaps TRBD1 (6 bases). Germline V gene lookup returns CDR1 KGHSH and CDR2 LQKENI. This CDR3 contains 13 residues. V was trimmed by 6 bases and J by 8 bases, leaving 16 bases between them. The DNA for the CDR3 is TGTGCCAGCTCCCAACAGCGAACAGGGGAAGCTTTCTTT. It specifies CASSQQRTGEAFF.

The V call is TRBV2, the J call TRBJ2-2; 11 bases map to TRBD2. This CDR3 region has 15 residues. The germline CDR1 and CDR2 sequences are SNHLY and FYNNEI. V shed 6 bases, J shed 10 bases, and the junction held 10 bases outside the gene matches. CDR3 residues: CASRLGLAGMEELFF. CDR3 nucleotide sequence: TGTGCCAGCAGACTCGGACTAGCGGGCATGGAGGAGCTGTTTTTT.